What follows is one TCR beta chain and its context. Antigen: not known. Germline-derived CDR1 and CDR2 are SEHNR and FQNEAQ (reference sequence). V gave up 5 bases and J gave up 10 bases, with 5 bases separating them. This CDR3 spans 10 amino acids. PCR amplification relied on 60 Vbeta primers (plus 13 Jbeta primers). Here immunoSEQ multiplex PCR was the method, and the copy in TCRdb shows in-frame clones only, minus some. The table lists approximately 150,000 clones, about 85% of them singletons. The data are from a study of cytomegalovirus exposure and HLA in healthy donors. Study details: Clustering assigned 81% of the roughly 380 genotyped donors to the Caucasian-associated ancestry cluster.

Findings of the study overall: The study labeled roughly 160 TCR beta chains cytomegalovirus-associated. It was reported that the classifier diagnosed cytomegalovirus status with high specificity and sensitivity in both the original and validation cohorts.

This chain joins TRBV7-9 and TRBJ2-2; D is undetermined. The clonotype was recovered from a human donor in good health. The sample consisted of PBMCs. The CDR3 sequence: CASSPEELFF. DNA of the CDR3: TGTGCCAGCAGCCCAGAGGAGCTGTTTTTT.